The 29 T cell receptor beta chains reported below all come from one sample, sequenced in a study of neoadjuvant anti-PD-1 for oral cavity cancer. Some clones are missing from TCRdb's copy, which holds only in-frame ones; the method was immunoSEQ multiplex PCR. This repertoire shows around 17,000 clones, about 59% found once; its top ten account for around 3%. Sequenced here: PBMCs, sampled before nivolumab (anti-PD-1) treatment. The origin of the receptors is a person aged 40 to 85 with oral cavity squamous cell carcinoma.

The chain uses TRBV10-2 and TRBJ1-2, with TRBD1 as a possible D gene (5 bases). CDR1 and CDR2 from the germline V gene are WSHSY and SAAADI. This CDR3 region has 13 residues. V lost 2 bases and J 4 bases, leaving 8 bases between the germline ends. The CDR3 sequence is CASSEGHPYGYTF. The CDR3 nucleotides are TGCGCCAGCAGTGAGGGACACCCCTATGGCTACACCTTC.

The chain recombines TRBV6-1 with TRBJ2-7, with D hard to call. Trimming took 2 bases from V and 2 from J, leaving 10 bases between them. CDR3 length: 14 amino acids. Germline V gene sequence: CDR1 MNHNS, CDR2 SASEGT. As DNA, the CDR3 is TGTGCCAGCAGTGAACCCCAAAGAACCTACGAGCAGTACTTC. The encoded protein is CASSEPQRTYEQYF.

This clone was counted between two and nine times. This CDR3 is CASSLTRLAGDTQYF. The CDR3, as DNA: TGTGCCAGCAGTTTAACCCGACTAGCCGGAGATACGCAGTATTTT. The J gene is TRBJ2-3, the V gene TRBV28, with 7 bases matching TRBD2. V trimming: 2 bases; J trimming: 5 bases; junction bases outside the gene matches: 7. CDR1 is MDHEN and CDR2 is SYDVKM in the germline V gene. The CDR3 runs 15 residues.

The rearrangement uses TRBV7-9 and TRBJ2-5; tentatively, D is TRBD2 (6 bases). Germline V gene data show CDR1 as SEHNR and CDR2 as FQNEAQ (reference sequence). Trimming took 5 bases from V and 4 from J, leaving 14 bases between them. There are 14 residues in the CDR3. This CDR3 reads CASSPGGVRETQYF. In nucleotides, the CDR3 is TGTGCCAGCAGCCCCGGGGGTGTGAGAGAGACCCAGTACTTC.

The chain couples TRBV6-5 to TRBJ2-7, with TRBD1 matching 8 bases. Germline CDR1 and CDR2: MNHEY and SVGAGI. This CDR3 contains 13 residues. J lost 7 bases, V lost 2 bases, and 4 bases had no gene match. DNA of the CDR3: TGTGCCAGCAGTTACGTCAGGGGGCGGGAGCAGTACTTC. This codes for CASSYVRGREQYF.

CDR3 DNA sequence: TGCGCCAGCAGTGATTATGGGGATGGATACGAGCAGTACTTC. It specifies CASSDYGDGYEQYF. The J gene is TRBJ2-7, the V gene TRBV10-1, with no clear D. The CDR3 sequence is 14 residues long. CDR1 is WNHNN and CDR2 is SYGVQD in the germline V gene (reference sequence). V dropped 3 bases and J dropped 4 bases, with 13 bases sitting between them.

This clone came up a few times. This chain links TRBV4-1 with TRBJ1-5, with D perhaps TRBD1 (6 bases). Trimming cost V 1 base and J 1 base, with 14 bases left between them. Germline V gene data show CDR1 as MGHRA and CDR2 as YSYEKL. The CDR3 loop spans 17 amino acids. CDR3 region: CASSQAGYGGSNQPQHF. The DNA of the CDR3 is TGCGCCAGCAGCCAAGCCGGATATGGGGGCAGCAATCAGCCCCAGCATTTT.

This chain joins TRBV30 and TRBJ1-2, with a possible D match to TRBD1 (6 bases). The CDR3 contains 15 residues. Trimming took 1 base from V and 0 from J, leaving 12 bases between them. Per the germline V gene, CDR1 is GTSNPN and CDR2 is SVGIG (reference sequence). CDR3 coding DNA: TGTGCCTGGAGTGCAGGGGCCCTAGCTAACTATGGCTACACCTTC. Translated, it gives CAWSAGALANYGYTF. The variable domain in full, completed from reference TRBV30 and TRBJ1-2, reads SQTIHQWPATLVQPVGSPLSLECTVEGTSNPNLYWYRQAAGRGLQLLFYSVGIGQISSEVPQNLSASRPQDRQFILSSKKLLLSDSGFYLCAWSAGALANYGYTFGSGTRLTVV.

The gene calls are TRBV27 and TRBJ2-1, with D possibly being TRBD1 (5 bases). Germline CDR1 reads MNHEY; CDR2 reads SMNVEV (reference sequence). V lost 4 bases to trimming and J lost 7 bases, with 29 bases between them. The CDR3 contains 19 residues. The CDR3 coding sequence is TGTGCCAGCAGTTCCGGCGGCAGGGTGGAAAGGGTTGTCGGGAATGAGCAGTTCTTC. It yields the protein CASSSGGRVERVVGNEQFF.

This clone was counted only a few times. The chain combines TRBV27 with TRBJ2-1; 7 nucleotides match TRBD1. In germline, CDR1 is MNHEY, CDR2 SMNVEV (reference sequence). J lost 3 bases, V lost 4 bases, and 9 bases had no gene match. CDR3 length: 16 amino acids. The DNA of the CDR3 is TGTGCCAGCAGTTCCTCCGGGACAGTCATCTACAATGAGCAGTTCTTC. It specifies CASSSSGTVIYNEQFF.

The V gene is TRBV4-1, the J gene TRBJ2-3; 10 positions agree with TRBD1. The CDR3 is 17 residues long. V shed 6 bases, J shed 4 bases, and the junction held 13 bases outside the gene matches. CDR1 and CDR2 (germline): MGHRA, YSYEKL. DNA of the CDR3: TGCGCCAGCAGTAAGGGCCGACAGGGGGCGATAGCAGATACGCAGTATTTT. As protein: CASSKGRQGAIADTQYF.

This clone was recorded only once. The chain links TRBV25-1 to TRBJ2-7; 8 bases agree with TRBD1. The ends lost 1 base at V and 5 bases at J; junction bases unmatched: 10. The CDR3 is 16 residues long. Germline assignment: CDR1 MGHDK and CDR2 SYGVNS. The CDR3 loop is CASSESRQGRVHEQYF. The CDR3 bases are TGTGCCAGCAGTGAATCCCGACAGGGGCGCGTCCACGAGCAGTACTTC.

This sequence joins TRBV5-1 and TRBJ1-3; D gene unclear. The CDR3 length is 15 residues. Germline CDR1 is SGHRS and CDR2 is YFSETQ. Trimming took off 0 bases at V and 7 bases at J, with 14 bases between the two ends. The CDR3 spells CASSLAGVDGNTIYF. The CDR3 DNA follows: TGCGCCAGCAGCTTGGCCGGCGTGGACGGGAACACCATATATTTT.

This chain uses TRBV10-3 with TRBJ2-5; D might be TRBD2 (6 bases). The CDR3 extends over 15 amino acids. Per the germline V gene, CDR1 is ENHRY and CDR2 is SYGVKD. Trimming shortened V by 0 bases and J by 5 bases, and 13 bases separated the two germline ends. CDR3 sequence: CAISESAGTHETQYF. CDR3 DNA: TGTGCCATCAGTGAGTCGGCGGGGACGCACGAGACCCAGTACTTC.

This clone was detected only a few times. The chain carries TRBV10-3 and TRBJ2-2; no clear D. V was cut by 0 bases and J by 5 bases, with 4 bases left in between. The length of the CDR3 is 13 residues. CDR1 and CDR2 from the germline V gene are ENHRY and SYGVKD. The DNA of the CDR3 is TGTGCCATCAGTGAGTCCGGGACCGGGGAGCTGTTTTTT. Translation: CAISESGTGELFF.

The chain links TRBV5-6 to TRBJ1-4; no clear D. This CDR3 is 13 amino acids long. CDR1 is SGHDT, CDR2 YYEEEE, per germline. V was pared by 1 base and J by 8 bases, with 9 bases between. Written as DNA, the CDR3 is TGTGCCAGCAGCTTGTCGACGGCCGAAAAACTGTTTTTT. Amino acids: CASSLSTAEKLFF.

The gene calls are TRBV7-8 and TRBJ1-5; D uncertain. V was clipped by 5 bases and J by 5 bases, with 13 bases between them. In germline, CDR1 is SGHVS, CDR2 FQNEAQ. CDR3 size: 14 residues. The CDR3 DNA follows: TGTGCCAGCAGCCCAAATACGGGGTATCAGCCCCAGCATTTT. Protein product: CASSPNTGYQPQHF.

This chain uses TRBV19 with TRBJ2-7, with 9 bases identical to TRBD2. With 4 bases clipped from V and 7 bases from J, the junction kept 8 bases outside the gene matches. In germline, CDR1 is LNHDA, CDR2 SQIVND (reference sequence). The CDR3 is made up of 14 amino acids. CDR3: CASSSSGSTGEQYF. CDR3 DNA sequence: TGTGCCAGTAGTAGTAGCGGGAGTACGGGGGAGCAGTACTTC.

This chain uses TRBV20-1 with TRBJ2-7; D gene ambiguous. CDR1 is DFQATT, CDR2 SNEGSKA, per germline (reference sequence). V shed 6 bases and J shed 3 bases, with 9 bases lying between them. The CDR3 runs to 11 residues. CDR3 DNA sequence: TGCAGTGCCGCAGTCCTCTACGAGCAGTACTTC. Its translation: CSAAVLYEQYF.

The chain joins TRBV29-1 to TRBJ2-4; D might be TRBD1 (7 bases). The germline gives CDR1 SQVTM, CDR2 ANQGSEA. V was pared by 6 bases and J by 5 bases, with 14 bases between. This CDR3 spans 13 amino acids. CDR3 DNA: TGCAGCGTGGGCGGAGGGACAGAAAACATTCAGTACTTC. Protein product: CSVGGGTENIQYF.

V gene TRBV7-3 combines with J gene TRBJ2-7; TRBD1 matches at 9 bases. V gave up 6 bases and J gave up 4 bases; unmatched junction bases: 16. The germline CDR1 and CDR2 sequences are SGHTA and FQGTGA. The CDR3 is made up of 17 amino acids. CDR3 loop: CASSPTRGQGNGYEQYF. The DNA for the CDR3 is TGTGCCAGCAGTCCGACGAGGGGACAGGGAAATGGGTACGAGCAGTACTTC.

This chain links TRBV11-3 with TRBJ2-3, with D possibly matching TRBD2 (7 bases). The CDR3 runs to 15 residues. CDR1 is SGHNT and CDR2 is YENEEA in the germline V gene. The V and J ends lost 1 base and 2 bases respectively, with 10 bases between them. CDR3 bases: TGTGCCAGCAGCTTAGGAGGGGGGGACACAGATACGCAGTATTTT. Protein: CASSLGGGDTDTQYF.

The chain carries TRBV30 and TRBJ2-2; TRBD2 matches at 8 bases. V lost 0 bases, J lost 4 bases, and 7 bases stayed unmatched. The length of the CDR3 is 16 residues. CDR1 is GTSNPN, CDR2 SVGIG, per germline (reference sequence). DNA of the CDR3: TGTGCCTGGAGTGTTGGGCGGCTAGCGGGCACCGGGGAGCTGTTTTTT. Residues: CAWSVGRLAGTGELFF.

This chain uses TRBV12-1 with TRBJ2-7. TRBV12-1 is a recognized pseudogene. The length of the CDR3 is 12 residues. The CDR3 coding sequence is TGTGCCAAAAATCAAGCAGCCCACGAGCAGTACTTC. Its translation is CAKNQAAHEQYF.

This chain joins TRBV5-4 and TRBJ1-1; D not resolved. Trimming removed 4 bases from V and 3 bases from J, with 16 bases in between. The CDR3 has 15 residues. Germline loops: CDR1 SGHNT, CDR2 YYREEE (reference sequence). CDR3: CASSISRGDYTEAFF. The CDR3 DNA sequence: TGTGCCAGCAGCATCAGCCGCGGAGACTACACTGAAGCTTTCTTT. The variable domain in full, with the rest retrieved from reference TRBV5-4 and TRBJ1-1, is ETGVTQSPTHLIKTRGQQVTLRCSSQSGHNTVSWYQQALGQGPQFIFQYYREEENGRGNFPPRFSGLQFPNYSSELNVNALELDDSALYLCASSISRGDYTEAFFGQGTRLTVV.

The chain combines TRBV4-1 with TRBJ1-5, with a tentative D call TRBD1 (5 bases). The V end lost 4 bases, the J end lost 3 bases, and 16 bases lay between the germline ends. CDR3 length equals 16 residues. CDR1 is MGHRA, CDR2 YSYEKL, per germline. CDR3 nucleotide sequence: TGCGCCAGCAGCCCTGCCGGGGGTGCGACCAATCAGCCCCAGCATTTT. This encodes CASSPAGGATNQPQHF.

This sequence joins TRBV5-1 and TRBJ2-2, with 8 bases fitting TRBD2. V dropped 4 bases and J dropped 7; count of bases not matched to a gene: 12. The CDR3 has 16 amino acids. Per the germline V gene, CDR1 is SGHRS and CDR2 is YFSETQ. The CDR3 sequence: CASSPSGGGLVGELFF. CDR3 nucleotides: TGCGCCAGCAGCCCGTCCGGCGGGGGGCTTGTCGGGGAGCTGTTTTTT.

Here the CDR3 reads CASSANQFYEQYF. In nucleotides, the CDR3 is TGTGCCAGCAGCGCAAACCAGTTCTACGAGCAGTACTTC. The chain uses TRBV7-9 and TRBJ2-7, with D unresolved. The germline CDR1 and CDR2 sequences are SEHNR and FQNEAQ (reference sequence). V was shortened by 5 bases and J by 3 bases, with 11 bases between the two germline ends. The CDR3 extends over 13 amino acids.

This sequence joins TRBV6-1 and TRBJ2-1; D tentatively reads TRBD1 or TRBD2 (6 bases each). The CDR3 contains 14 residues. Trimming took 6 bases from V and 5 from J, leaving 14 bases between them. Germline CDR1 MNHNS, CDR2 SASEGT. The CDR3 here is CASRIGGLNNEQFF. As DNA, the CDR3 is TGTGCCAGCAGGATAGGGGGGCTAAACAATGAGCAGTTCTTC.